The clone carrying this T cell receptor (beta chain) showed up many times. Its antigen is currently unknown. Described time point: newly diagnosed GD, antithyroid drugs for less than 3 months. From RNA extracted from PBMCs, the TCR library was made. This CDR3 has 14 residues. V shed 4 bases and J 4 bases; nucleotides not matched to a gene: 2. Germline loops: CDR1 SQVTM, CDR2 ANQGSEA. These data originate in a study of regulatory T cells in long-lasting Graves disease. General observations from the study: Favoring TRBV28, TRBJ1-2 and TRBJ2-5 was a feature seen in persistent disease.

Relying on iRepertoire HTBI primers and Arm-PCR of CDR3 regions, the team built TCR beta libraries. TCRdb independently ran MiXCR on the multiplex PCR reads; one entry per CDR3 protein. The table lists about 220,000 distinct CDR3 sequences, roughly 19% of them singletons. The data were also submitted as part of a second study, on T cells in Graves' hyperthyroidism and ophthalmopathy.

The rearrangement uses TRBV29-1 and TRBJ2-1, with 12 bases fitting TRBD2. The source of this sequence is a woman aged 25 to 39 with Graves disease. This specimen was peripheral blood mononuclear cells (PBMCs), taken at new diagnosis, from a patient treated with antithyroid drugs. This CDR3 reads CSVVLAGGYNEQFF. CDR3 bases: TGCAGCGTTGTGCTAGCGGGAGGGTACAATGAGCAGTTCTTC.